This T cell receptor beta chain derives from a study of T cells in localized non-small cell lung cancer. General observations from the study: When the top 100 tumor clones were examined, a median around 58 of them also appeared in the adjacent lung, which was paired and uninvolved. Sequencing was restricted to one tumor region; therefore, heterogeneity remains possible. Among blood samples, higher T cell density accompanied longer overall survival. Adjacent uninvolved lung tissue had the highest T cell clonality, exceeding tumor.

The length of the CDR3 is 13 residues. V dropped 4 bases and J dropped 8 bases, with 14 bases sitting between them. Germline loops: CDR1 KGHSH, CDR2 LQKENI. On this clone: Its antigen is unidentified.

Generated by immunoSEQ multiplex PCR, the TCRdb table keeps only in-frame clones and is missing some. The sample lists approximately 67,000 clones, approximately 84% seen once, with roughly 13% in the top ten. The sequence came from a female donor aged 60 or older with stage I lung adenocarcinoma. The genes are TRBV18 and TRBJ1-2; D remains unclear. This material consisted of peripheral blood, taken before any cancer treatment. This CDR3 is CASSLSDLGGYTF. CDR3 DNA sequence: TGTGCCAGCTCACTATCGGACCTCGGAGGCTACACCTTC. Full variable domain (remainder filled in from reference TRBV18 and TRBJ1-2): NAGVMQNPRHLVRRRGQEARLRCSPMKGHSHVYWYRQLPEEGLKFMVYLQKENIIDESGMPKERFSAEFPKEGPSILRIQQVVRGDSAAYFCASSLSDLGGYTFGSGTRLTVV.